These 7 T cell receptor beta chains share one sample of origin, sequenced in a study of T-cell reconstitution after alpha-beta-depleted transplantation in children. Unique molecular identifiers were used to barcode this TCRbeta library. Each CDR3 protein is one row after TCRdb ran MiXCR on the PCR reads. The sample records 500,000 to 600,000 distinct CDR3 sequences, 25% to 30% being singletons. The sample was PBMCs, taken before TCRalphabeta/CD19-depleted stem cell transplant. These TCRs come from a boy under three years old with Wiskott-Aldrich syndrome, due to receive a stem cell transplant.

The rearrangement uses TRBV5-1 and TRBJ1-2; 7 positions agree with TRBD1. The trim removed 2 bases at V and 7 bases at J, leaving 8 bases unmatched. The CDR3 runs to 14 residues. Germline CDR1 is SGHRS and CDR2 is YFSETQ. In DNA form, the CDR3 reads TGCGCCAGCAGCTTCCGGGACAGTTCTCGTGGCTACACCTTC. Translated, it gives CASSFRDSSRGYTF.

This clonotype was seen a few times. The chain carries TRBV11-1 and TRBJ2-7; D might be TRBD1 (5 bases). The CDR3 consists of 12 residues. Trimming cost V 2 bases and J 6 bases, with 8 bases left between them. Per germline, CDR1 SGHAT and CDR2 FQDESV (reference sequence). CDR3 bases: TGTGCCAGCAGCTTACTGGACACCGAGCAGTACTTC. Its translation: CASSLLDTEQYF.

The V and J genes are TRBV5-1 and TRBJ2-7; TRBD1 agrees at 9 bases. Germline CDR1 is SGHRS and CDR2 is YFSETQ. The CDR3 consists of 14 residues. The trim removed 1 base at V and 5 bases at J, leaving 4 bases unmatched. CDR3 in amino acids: CASSLSYRGHEQYF. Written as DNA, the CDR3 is TGCGCCAGCAGCTTGAGTTACAGGGGGCACGAGCAGTACTTC.

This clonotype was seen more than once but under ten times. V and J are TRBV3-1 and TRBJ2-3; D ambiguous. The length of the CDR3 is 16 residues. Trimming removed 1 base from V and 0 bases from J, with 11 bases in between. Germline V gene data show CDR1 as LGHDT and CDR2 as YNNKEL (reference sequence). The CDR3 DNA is TGTGCCAGCAGCCAAGGGAGCGTCAGGAGCACAGATACGCAGTATTTT. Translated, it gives CASSQGSVRSTDTQYF.

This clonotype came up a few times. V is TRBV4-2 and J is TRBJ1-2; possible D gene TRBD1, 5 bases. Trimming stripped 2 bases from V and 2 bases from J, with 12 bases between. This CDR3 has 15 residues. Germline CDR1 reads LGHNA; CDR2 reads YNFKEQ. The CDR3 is CASSQFGTVNYGYTF. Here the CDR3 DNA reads TGTGCCAGCAGCCAATTCGGGACGGTGAACTATGGCTACACCTTC.

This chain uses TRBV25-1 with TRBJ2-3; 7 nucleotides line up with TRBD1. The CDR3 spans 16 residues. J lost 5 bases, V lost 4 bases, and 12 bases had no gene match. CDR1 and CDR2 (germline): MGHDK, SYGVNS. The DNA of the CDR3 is TGTGCCAGCAGTGCAGATCCAGGGGGATGGGGAGATACGCAGTATTTT. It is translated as CASSADPGGWGDTQYF.

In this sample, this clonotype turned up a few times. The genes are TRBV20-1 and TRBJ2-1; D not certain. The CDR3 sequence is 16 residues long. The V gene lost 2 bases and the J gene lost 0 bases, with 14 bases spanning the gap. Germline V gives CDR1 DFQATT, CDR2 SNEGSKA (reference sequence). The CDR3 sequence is CSARSRLESSYNEQFF. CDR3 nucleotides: TGCAGTGCTAGATCCCGGCTGGAGAGCTCCTACAATGAGCAGTTCTTC.